This T cell receptor (beta chain) appears in the sequencing data of a study of blood T cell repertoires in COVID-19. Study overall: Both acute and convalescent COVID-19 samples were obtained from the United States, Italy and Spain. PBMCs, B-cell-depleted T cells, or T cells were the source of the cDNA or gDNA that made up the material.

Two consecutive negative NP/OP PCR tests, clearance, or resolved symptoms defined Cohort 3 recovery. Germline V gene data show CDR1 as MDHEN and CDR2 as SYDVKM. The CDR3 sequence is 13 residues long. Trimming cost V 5 bases and J 13 bases; bases outside gene matches: 11. Original methodology: How many nucleated cells were present was estimated from reference gene primer amplification. Method: immunoSEQ multiplex PCR; TCRdb's copy keeps in-frame clones and lacks some. The D gene and trimming were derived from the DNA, and the V and J assignments and clone size from that table. This table holds 400,000 to 500,000 clones, more than 75% found once.

The chain couples TRBV28 to TRBJ1-2; 9 bases match TRBD1. The receptor was derived from a woman between 35 and 50 years old who had recovered from COVID-19. Sequenced: PBMCs or T cells enriched from blood (not recorded which). In nucleotides, the CDR3 is TGTGCCAGCAGTCTTCCGGGACAGGGTTCTGCCACCTTC. Translated, it gives CASSLPGQGSATF.